Following are 13 T cell receptor beta chains from one sample sequenced in a study of cytomegalovirus exposure and HLA in healthy donors. Here immunoSEQ multiplex PCR was the method, and the copy in TCRdb shows in-frame clones only, minus some. The data contain about 160,000 clones, more than 75% of them singletons. The specimen sequenced was PBMCs. Source of these receptors: a man aged 18 to 30 in good health and CMV-seronegative.

J is TRBJ1-3 and V is TRBV6-1; D is ambiguous. The V gene's germline CDR1 is MNHNS and CDR2 SASEGT. Trimming took 1 base from V and 4 from J, leaving 14 bases between them. This CDR3 is 16 amino acids long. The CDR3 coding sequence is TGTGCCAGCAGTGAAGAAAGGAGGGTAACCGGAAACACCATATATTTT. The encoded protein is CASSEERRVTGNTIYF.

This chain links TRBV27 with TRBJ2-1; TRBD2 matches at 7 bases. Germline V gene lookup returns CDR1 MNHEY and CDR2 SMNVEV (reference sequence). The CDR3 contains 11 residues. The trim removed 6 bases at V and 10 bases at J, leaving 3 bases unmatched. The CDR3 loop is CASRGGEEQFF. The CDR3 coding sequence is TGTGCCAGCAGGGGAGGGGAAGAGCAGTTCTTC.

This chain joins TRBV6-1 and TRBJ2-2; tentative D call: TRBD2 (7 bases). This CDR3 has 14 amino acids. The germline gives CDR1 MNHNS, CDR2 SASEGT. V lost 2 bases to trimming and J lost 6 bases, with 10 bases between them. The CDR3 is CASSERGGAGELFF. DNA for the CDR3: TGTGCCAGCAGTGAACGAGGGGGGGCCGGGGAGCTGTTTTTT.

The rearrangement uses TRBV28 and TRBJ2-7; 10 bases match TRBD1. V trimming: 3 bases; J trimming: 4 bases; junction bases outside the gene matches: 3. From germline, CDR1 is MDHEN and CDR2 SYDVKM. This CDR3 is built from 14 residues. This CDR3 reads CASSFRDRGYEQYF. The CDR3, as DNA: TGTGCCAGCAGTTTCCGGGACAGGGGATACGAGCAGTACTTC. Filled out from reference TRBV28 and TRBJ2-7, the complete variable domain reads DVKVTQSSRYLVKRTGEKVFLECVQDMDHENMFWYRQDPGLGLRLIYFSYDVKMKEKGDIPEGYSVSREKKERFSLILESASTNQTSMYLCASSFRDRGYEQYFGPGTRLTVT.

The V gene is TRBV15, the J gene TRBJ2-7, with TRBD1 matching over 7 bases. J was trimmed by 4 bases and V by 1 base; bases with no gene match: 7. The CDR3 sequence is 15 residues long. The germline CDR1 and CDR2 sequences are LNHNV and YYDKDF (reference sequence). This CDR3 reads CATSRGLAGGYEQYF. CDR3 sequence (DNA): TGTGCCACCAGCAGAGGCTTGGCAGGGGGTTACGAGCAGTACTTC.

The genes are TRBV19 and TRBJ2-7; TRBD2 might be the D (5 bases). The CDR3 has 13 amino acids. The V end was cut by 5 bases, the J end by 3 bases, with 11 bases between. CDR1 and CDR2 from the germline V gene are LNHDA and SQIVND (reference sequence). In DNA form, the CDR3 reads TGTGCCAGTAGTCACGACGGGAACTACGAGCAGTACTTC. Encoded protein: CASSHDGNYEQYF.

This clone is a singleton in its sample. The chain is built from TRBV27 and TRBJ2-1; no clear D. Trimming cost V 5 bases and J 2 bases, with 4 bases left between them. Germline V gives CDR1 MNHEY, CDR2 SMNVEV (reference sequence). The CDR3 extends over 12 amino acids. CDR3 sequence (DNA): TGTGCCAGCAGTCCAACCTACAATGAGCAGTTCTTC. Translating it yields CASSPTYNEQFF.

V and J are TRBV18 and TRBJ1-1; 7 bases line up with TRBD1. Per germline, CDR1 KGHSH and CDR2 LQKENI. V lost 2 bases, J lost 3 bases, and 0 bases stayed unmatched. This CDR3 is 13 amino acids long. The CDR3 DNA reads as TGTGCCAGCTCACCAGACAGGGACACTGAAGCTTTCTTT. Translated: CASSPDRDTEAFF.

This chain uses TRBV7-9 with TRBJ1-1; TRBD1 matches at 9 bases. The CDR3 spans 16 residues. Germline values: CDR1 SEHNR, CDR2 FQNEAQ (reference sequence). The ends lost 5 bases at V and 5 bases at J; junction bases unmatched: 12. DNA for the CDR3: TGTGCCAGCAGCGTAGACAGGGGGGTAGTATGGACTGAAGCTTTCTTT. Translated, it gives CASSVDRGVVWTEAFF.

The genes are TRBV29-1 and TRBJ2-7; D possibly corresponds to TRBD1 (5 bases). The ends were cut back, 2 bases at V and 4 bases at J, with 9 bases in the middle. This CDR3 comprises 12 residues. Germline V CDR1 and CDR2: SQVTM, ANQGSEA. This chain's CDR3 is CSVEKGPYEQYF. The CDR3 DNA reads TGCAGCGTTGAAAAGGGGCCGTACGAGCAGTACTTC.

This chain joins TRBV29-1 and TRBJ2-5, with 12 bases aligning to TRBD2. Losses at the gene ends were 7 bases for V and 5 bases for J; bases not matched to a gene: 5. The germline V gene has CDR1 SQVTM and CDR2 ANQGSEA. CDR3 length equals 13 residues. The CDR3 nucleotides read TGCAGCGCTAGCGGGGGGGCCGGGGAGACCCAGTACTTC. Amino acids: CSASGGAGETQYF.

CDR3: CASSYVGGEAFF. DNA for the CDR3: TGTGCCAGCAGCTACGTGGGGGGTGAAGCTTTCTTT. The rearrangement joins TRBV7-6 to TRBJ1-1; D may be TRBD1 (5 bases). CDR1 is SGHVS, CDR2 FNYEAQ, per germline. Trimming removed 4 bases at V and 7 bases at J, with 10 bases between. This CDR3 region has 12 residues.

This chain links TRBV28 with TRBJ2-7; 9 nucleotides agree with TRBD1. Germline CDR1 is MDHEN and CDR2 is SYDVKM. CDR3 length: 17 residues. Trimming cost V 5 bases and J 2 bases; bases outside gene matches: 13. As DNA, the CDR3 is TGTGCCAGCAGTATCTTAACGGGACAGGGATCCCCCTACGAGCAGTACTTC. It encodes CASSILTGQGSPYEQYF.